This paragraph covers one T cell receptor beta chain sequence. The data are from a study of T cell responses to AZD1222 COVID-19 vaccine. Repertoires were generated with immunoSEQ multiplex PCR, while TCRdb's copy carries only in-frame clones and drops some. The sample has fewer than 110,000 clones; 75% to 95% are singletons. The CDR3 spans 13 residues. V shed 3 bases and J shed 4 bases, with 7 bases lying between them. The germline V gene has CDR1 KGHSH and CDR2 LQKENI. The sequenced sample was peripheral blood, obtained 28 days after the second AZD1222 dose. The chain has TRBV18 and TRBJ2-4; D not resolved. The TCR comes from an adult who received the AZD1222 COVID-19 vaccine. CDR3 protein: CASSPKTKNIQYF. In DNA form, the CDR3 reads TGTGCCAGCTCACCGAAGACGAAAAACATTCAGTACTTC. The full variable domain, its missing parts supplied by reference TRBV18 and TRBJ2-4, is NAGVMQNPRHLVRRRGQEARLRCSPMKGHSHVYWYRQLPEEGLKFMVYLQKENIIDESGMPKERFSAEFPKEGPSILRIQQVVRGDSAAYFCASSPKTKNIQYFGAGTRLSVL.